A selection of T cell receptor beta chains follows, all from one sample in a study of control samples from healthy donors and cancer patients. Profiling relied on immunoSEQ multiplex PCR, and the TCRdb table lists in-frame clones only, not all of them. In the table there are some 200,000 clones, 90% to 95% of which are singletons. Sequences were obtained from blood. These receptors originate from a woman aged 30 to 39 in good health. Both conserved end residues are part of each CDR3. A D gene is named only where the DNA matches it firmly. Clone size is not always given. Where it is, it says once, few, many or a class for expanded clones.

cdr3_length	d_call	v_call	j_call	clone_size	cdr3_nt	cdr3_aa
12	-	TRBV28	TRBJ2-1	-	TGTGCCAGCAGTTTATTCGGGGGCGAGCAGTTCTTC	CASSLFGGEQFF
16	-	TRBV6-4	TRBJ2-1	-	TGTGCCAGCAGTGAGGTGGCGGACGACTCCTACAATGAGCAGTTCTTC	CASSEVADDSYNEQFF
16	-	TRBV9	TRBJ1-2	-	TGTGCCAGCAGCCCACGTCTGGACCGGAATAACTATGGCTACACCTTC	CASSPRLDRNNYGYTF
16	-	TRBV7-9	TRBJ2-1	-	TGTGCCAGCAGCGATAACAGACAGCTAACCTACAATGAGCAGTTCTTC	CASSDNRQLTYNEQFF
18	TRBD1	TRBV28	TRBJ2-4	-	TGTGCCAGCAGTTTAACCGGACAGGGGGGACTAGCCAAAAACATTCAGTACTTC	CASSLTGQGGLAKNIQYF
12	-	TRBV28	TRBJ2-5	-	TGTGCCAGCAGTTTACTTCAAGAGACCCAGTACTTC	CASSLLQETQYF
16	TRBD1	TRBV6-5	TRBJ1-4	-	TGTGCCAGCAGTTACTCGGAAGGGACAGGGGGGGAAAAACTGTTTTTT	CASSYSEGTGGEKLFF
15	-	TRBV12-5	TRBJ2-7	-	TGTGCTAGTGGTTTGGTACACAGTGTATCCTACGAGCAGTACTTC	CASGLVHSVSYEQYF
15	-	TRBV6-5	TRBJ2-1	-	TGTGCCAGCAGAACCCGGGGCAGGGGTCGGAATGAGCAGTTCTTC	CASRTRGRGRNEQFF
15	-	TRBV18	TRBJ2-2	once	TGTGCCAGCTCACCATCAGGGACGGACACCGGGGAGCTGTTTTTT	CASSPSGTDTGELFF
18	-	TRBV7-8	TRBJ1-5	-	TGTGCCAGCAGCTTAGCGTTAGGTGGGGGGTCGGGCAATCAGCCCCAGCATTTT	CASSLALGGGSGNQPQHF
15	-	TRBV15	TRBJ1-1	-	TGTGCCACCAGCGCGTCCGTGGGGGGGAACACTGAAGCTTTCTTT	CATSASVGGNTEAFF
19	TRBD1	TRBV4-1	TRBJ1-4	-	TGCGCCAGCAGCCAAGATAGTGCCGGGACAGGGGCAACTAATGAAAAACTGTTTTTT	CASSQDSAGTGATNEKLFF
16	TRBD2	TRBV5-7	TRBJ2-3	-	TGTGCCAGCAGCTTGGAACGGGGGGGCCCTACAGATACGCAGTATTTT	CASSLERGGPTDTQYF
15	TRBD1	TRBV6-5	TRBJ1-1	once	TGTGCCAGCAGTTTGACAGGGGGCGGGAACACTGAAGCTTTCTTT	CASSLTGGGNTEAFF
17	TRBD2	TRBV19	TRBJ2-2	-	TGTGCCAGTAGTATCCAACGACTAGCGCTGAACACCGGGGAGCTGTTTTTT	CASSIQRLALNTGELFF
14	-	TRBV11-3	TRBJ2-3	-	TGTGCCAGCAGTAAGGGACCCAGCACAGATACGCAGTATTTT	CASSKGPSTDTQYF
14	-	TRBV5-6	TRBJ1-1	-	TGTGCCAGCAGCTGGCAGGCTCTGAACACTGAAGCTTTCTTT	CASSWQALNTEAFF
13	-	TRBV4-2	TRBJ1-2	-	TGTGCCAGCAGCCCGACAAGAAACTATGGCTACACCTTC	CASSPTRNYGYTF
13	TRBD1	TRBV4-3	TRBJ1-6	-	TGCGCCAGCAGCCAAGGACAGGGTCTACCCCTCCACTTT	CASSQGQGLPLHF
14	-	TRBV28	TRBJ1-5	-	TGTGCCAGCATCCAAGTATATAGCAATCAGCCCCAGCATTTT	CASIQVYSNQPQHF
14	TRBD1	TRBV5-1	TRBJ1-2	-	TGCGCCAGCAGCTTGGGACAGGGGCGGTATGGCTACACCTTC	CASSLGQGRYGYTF
16	TRBD1	TRBV4-2	TRBJ1-4	-	TGTGCCAGCAGCCAAGATCGCGGGACAGGGGCTGAAAAACTGTTTTTT	CASSQDRGTGAEKLFF
15	TRBD1	TRBV28	TRBJ1-2	-	TGTGCCAGCAGTCCGACCGGGACAGGGAACTATGGCTACACCTTC	CASSPTGTGNYGYTF
15	-	TRBV19	TRBJ2-1	-	TGTGCCAGTAGTATGCTGACCCGGGGCGGGGATGAGCAGTTCTTC	CASSMLTRGGDEQFF
14	TRBD2	TRBV5-1	TRBJ2-7	-	TGCGCCAGCGGGACTAGCGGGGGCTCCTACGAGCAGTACTTC	CASGTSGGSYEQYF
13	-	TRBV5-4	TRBJ1-2	-	TGTGCCAGCAGCCCCGGGACCAACTATGGCTACACCTTC	CASSPGTNYGYTF
14	TRBD2	TRBV30	TRBJ2-1	-	TGTGCCTGGAAGAGGACTAGGGACTACAATGAGCAGTTCTTC	CAWKRTRDYNEQFF
17	TRBD2	TRBV7-9	TRBJ2-3	-	TGTGCCAGCAGCTTAGCGCTAGCGGGGGGAAACACAGATACGCAGTATTTT	CASSLALAGGNTDTQYF
15	-	TRBV19	TRBJ1-1	once	TGTGCCAGTAGTATCCCAGGGAGAAGGAACACTGAAGCTTTCTTT	CASSIPGRRNTEAFF
14	TRBD1	TRBV18	TRBJ1-2	-	TGTGCCAGCTCACGGGACAGGGATGGCTATGGCTACACCTTC	CASSRDRDGYGYTF
16	-	TRBV6-5	TRBJ1-6	-	TGTGCCAGCAGTTACGGGAGGGGCCGCTATAATTCACCCCTCCACTTT	CASSYGRGRYNSPLHF
14	-	TRBV3-1/TRBV3-2	TRBJ1-6	-	TGTGCCAGCAGCCAAGATCCGGGAGGGTCACCCCTCCACTTT	CASSQDPGGSPLHF
15	TRBD2	TRBV11-2	TRBJ2-1	once	TGTGCCAGCAGCTTACGGGCTAGCGGGAGGAATGAGCAGTTCTTC	CASSLRASGRNEQFF
14	-	TRBV5-4	TRBJ1-2	-	TGTGCCAGCAGCTTTGAGGGGGTCGGCTATGGCTACACCTTC	CASSFEGVGYGYTF
13	TRBD1	TRBV7-8	TRBJ2-1	-	TGTGCCAGCAGCCCCCCACAGGGGTATGAGCAGTTCTTC	CASSPPQGYEQFF
16	-	TRBV30	TRBJ1-6	-	TGTGCCTGGAGTGTACGGGGCCGCTCCTATAATTCACCCCTCCACTTT	CAWSVRGRSYNSPLHF
14	-	TRBV16	TRBJ1-4	-	TGTGCCAGCAGCCAATACGGGATGGGGGAAAAACTGTTTTTT	CASSQYGMGEKLFF